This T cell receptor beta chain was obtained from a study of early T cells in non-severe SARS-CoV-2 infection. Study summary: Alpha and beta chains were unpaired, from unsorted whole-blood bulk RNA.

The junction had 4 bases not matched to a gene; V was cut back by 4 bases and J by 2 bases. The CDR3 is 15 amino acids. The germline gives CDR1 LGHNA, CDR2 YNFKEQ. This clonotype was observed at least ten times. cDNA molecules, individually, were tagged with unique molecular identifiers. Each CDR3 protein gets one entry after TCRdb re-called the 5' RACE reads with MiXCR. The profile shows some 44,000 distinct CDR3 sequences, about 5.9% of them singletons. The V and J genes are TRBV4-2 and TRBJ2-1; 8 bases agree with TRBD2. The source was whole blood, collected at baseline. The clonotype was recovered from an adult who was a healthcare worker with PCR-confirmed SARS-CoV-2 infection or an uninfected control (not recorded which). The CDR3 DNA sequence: TGTGCCAGCAGCCCCCCGGGACTAGCCTACAATGAGCAGTTCTTC. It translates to CASSPPGLAYNEQFF.